These T cell receptor beta chains were read from a single sample in a study of blood T cell repertoires in COVID-19. Profiled with immunoSEQ multiplex PCR; TCRdb holds only in-frame clones, not every one. The data show under 200,000 clones, approximately 85% seen once. Sequencing was performed on peripheral blood. The receptors stem from a man between 60 and 70 years old who had recovered from COVID-19. Both conserved end residues are part of each CDR3. The D gene is left open where the match is weak. Size is stated for part of the rows, as once, few or many counts, or as a class when the clone is expanded.

14 NA TRBJ2-5 TRBV10-3 NA CAISVNRYQETQYF TGTGCCATCAGTGTTAACAGGTACCAAGAGACCCAGTACTTC
16 NA TRBJ1-1 TRBV5-4 NA CASSLSAVSLNTEAFF TGTGCCAGCAGCTTGAGCGCAGTATCTTTGAACACTGAAGCTTTCTTT
13 NA TRBJ2-2 TRBV6-2/TRBV6-3 NA CASSWRFTGELFF TGTGCCAGCAGTTGGAGGTTCACCGGGGAGCTGTTTTTT
14 few TRBJ2-2 TRBV7-2 NA CASSFLTQAGELFF TGTGCCAGCAGCTTCCTGACGCAGGCCGGGGAGCTGTTTTTT
14 NA TRBJ2-7 TRBV3-1/TRBV3-2 TRBD2 CASSSGEGLKEQYF TGTGCCAGCAGCTCCGGGGAGGGGTTGAAAGAGCAGTACTTC
16 NA TRBJ2-5 TRBV7-3 TRBD2 CASSSKFTSGWETQYF TGTGCCAGCAGCTCAAAATTCACTAGCGGGTGGGAGACCCAGTACTTC
13 NA TRBJ2-1 TRBV29-1 NA CSVEEDRPGEQFF TGCAGCGTTGAAGAAGACAGGCCGGGTGAGCAGTTCTTC
13 NA TRBJ1-2 TRBV6-4 NA CASSAPGFLGYTF TGTGCCAGCAGTGCTCCAGGATTCTTAGGCTACACCTTC
14 once TRBJ2-1 TRBV11-3 NA CASSAGPQYNEQFF TGTGCCAGCAGCGCAGGGCCGCAATACAATGAGCAGTTCTTC
16 few TRBJ2-2 TRBV3-1/TRBV3-2 NA CASSPQGAGFGGELFF TGTGCCAGCAGCCCCCAAGGGGCAGGGTTCGGCGGGGAGCTGTTTTTT
19 NA TRBJ1-5 TRBV27 TRBD1 CASSLYGTGLGHSNQPQHF TGTGCCAGCAGTTTATACGGGACAGGGCTGGGGCATAGCAATCAGCCCCAGCATTTT
14 NA TRBJ2-5 TRBV6-1 NA CASSEESSQETQYF TGTGCCAGCAGTGAAGAATCTAGCCAAGAGACCCAGTACTTC
14 few TRBJ1-1 TRBV6-5 NA CASSYAGLHTEAFF TGTGCCAGCAGTTACGCAGGGTTACACACTGAAGCTTTCTTT
15 NA TRBJ2-2 TRBV5-1 TRBD1 CASSTGQWLTGELFF TGCGCCAGCAGCACGGGACAGTGGCTCACCGGGGAGCTGTTTTTT
14 few TRBJ1-6 TRBV30 TRBD1 CAWSPGQENSPLHF TGTGCCTGGTCGCCGGGACAGGAGAATTCACCCCTCCACTTT
15 NA TRBJ1-1 TRBV18 NA CASSPTGLMNTEAFF TGTGCCAGCTCACCGACAGGACTCATGAACACTGAAGCTTTCTTT
17 NA TRBJ2-1 TRBV7-2 TRBD1 CASSSREGAGFFNEQFF TGTGCCAGCAGCTCCCGCGAGGGGGCAGGGTTTTTCAATGAGCAGTTCTTC
15 once TRBJ2-1 TRBV5-4 TRBD2 CASSSRDYSYNEQFF TGTGCCAGCAGCTCCAGGGACTATTCTTACAATGAGCAGTTCTTC
15 once TRBJ1-1 TRBV7-3 NA CASSPIQSMNTEAFF TGTGCCAGCAGTCCTATCCAATCCATGAACACTGAAGCTTTCTTT
17 NA TRBJ2-2 TRBV29-1 TRBD1 CSVEDDVDRGKTGELFF TGCAGCGTTGAAGACGACGTCGACAGGGGTAAAACCGGGGAGCTGTTTTTT
15 NA TRBJ1-5 TRBV28 TRBD1 CASAGGEGGNQPQHF TGTGCCAGCGCAGGGGGAGAGGGCGGCAATCAGCCCCAGCATTTT
16 NA TRBJ2-7 TRBV9 TRBD2 CASSVGSGGLSYEQYF TGTGCCAGCAGCGTAGGCAGCGGGGGGTTATCCTACGAGCAGTACTTC
16 NA TRBJ1-1 TRBV6-6 NA CASSYGFRGSNTEAFF TGTGCCAGCAGTTACGGTTTCCGGGGGTCGAACACTGAAGCTTTCTTT
12 once TRBJ1-2 TRBV12-3/TRBV12-4 NA CASRQINYGYTF TGTGCCAGTAGACAGATCAACTATGGCTACACCTTC
13 NA TRBJ1-6 TRBV10-1 NA CASPEQENSPLHF TGCGCCAGCCCGGAACAGGAGAATTCACCCCTCCACTTT
15 NA TRBJ1-1 TRBV6-5 TRBD1 CASRVGQGGVTEAFF TGTGCCAGCAGAGTGGGACAGGGCGGGGTCACTGAAGCTTTCTTT
14 NA TRBJ1-4 TRBV5-5 NA CASSPVTLNEKLFF TGTGCCAGCAGCCCTGTGACTCTTAACGAAAAACTGTTTTTT
12 NA TRBJ2-7 TRBV7-2 NA CASSLFVYEQYF TGTGCCAGCAGCTTATTTGTATACGAGCAGTACTTC
13 NA TRBJ1-1 TRBV5-1 NA CASSLDFNTEAFF TGCGCCAGCAGCTTGGACTTCAACACTGAAGCTTTCTTT
13 NA TRBJ1-1 TRBV6-5 NA CAAAGAGNTEAFF TGTGCTGCTGCGGGGGCCGGTAACACTGAAGCTTTCTTT
14 NA TRBJ2-2 TRBV6-2/TRBV6-3 NA CASSYTRDTGELFF TGTGCCAGCAGTTACACCAGGGACACCGGGGAGCTGTTTTTT
14 NA TRBJ2-1 TRBV7-3 TRBD1 CASSPQGETHEQFF TGTGCCAGCAGCCCTCAGGGGGAGACGCATGAGCAGTTCTTC
16 NA TRBJ2-5 TRBV18 NA CASSPRGQEGIETQYF TGTGCCAGCTCACCCCGCGGACAGGAGGGAATAGAGACCCAGTACTTC
11 NA TRBJ2-7 TRBV20-1 NA CSASSPEEQYF TGCAGTGCTAGCAGCCCGGAGGAGCAGTACTTC
14 few TRBJ1-2 TRBV12-5 TRBD1 CASGAAATGGGYTF TGTGCTAGTGGCGCAGCAGCGACAGGGGGAGGCTACACCTTC
13 NA TRBJ1-2 TRBV3-1/TRBV3-2 NA CASSQGTAYGYTF TGTGCCAGCAGCCAAGGGACAGCGTATGGCTACACCTTC
13 NA TRBJ1-2 TRBV12-3/TRBV12-4 NA CASSPGRWSGYTF TGTGCCAGCAGTCCAGGGAGGTGGAGTGGCTACACCTTC
15 NA TRBJ2-5 TRBV19 TRBD2 CASSISGGSLETQYF TGTGCCAGTAGTATTAGCGGGGGCTCCTTAGAGACCCAGTACTTC
14 NA TRBJ1-1 TRBV5-1 NA CASSIRQADTEAFF TGCGCCAGCAGCATTCGACAGGCCGACACTGAAGCTTTCTTT
15 NA TRBJ2-5 TRBV9 NA CASSAHGGPGETQYF TGTGCCAGCAGCGCCCACGGGGGGCCAGGAGAGACCCAGTACTTC
15 NA TRBJ1-2 TRBV6-5 NA CASSSDRKYSDGYTF TGTGCCAGCAGTTCAGACAGGAAATATAGCGATGGCTACACCTTC
15 NA TRBJ2-7 TRBV9 TRBD1 CASSPLTGTAYEQYF TGTGCCAGCAGCCCACTTACCGGGACAGCTTACGAGCAGTACTTC
14 NA TRBJ2-1 TRBV29-1 TRBD1 CSVGRGQGGNEQFF TGCAGCGTTGGAAGGGGACAGGGGGGCAATGAGCAGTTCTTC
15 NA TRBJ1-3 TRBV7-2 NA CASSLVGAQGNTIYF TGTGCCAGCAGCTTAGTGGGCGCGCAAGGAAACACCATATATTTT
12 NA TRBJ1-1 TRBV19 TRBD1 CATLQGVTEAFF TGTGCCACCTTACAGGGGGTTACTGAAGCTTTCTTT
14 NA TRBJ1-2 TRBV3-1/TRBV3-2 NA CASSNRITGYGYTF TGTGCCAGCAGCAACAGGATCACAGGCTATGGCTACACCTTC
14 few TRBJ2-3 TRBV5-4 NA CASSLPWTTDTQYF TGTGCCAGCAGCTTGCCATGGACTACAGATACGCAGTATTTT
13 NA TRBJ1-1 TRBV11-2 NA CASSFEMNTEAFF TGTGCCAGCAGCTTCGAGATGAACACTGAAGCTTTCTTT
14 NA TRBJ1-6 TRBV2 NA CARATPLQASPLHF TGTGCCAGGGCGACCCCACTCCAGGCTTCACCCCTCCACTTT
15 once TRBJ2-2 TRBV7-2 NA CASSLGRLNTGELFF TGTGCCAGCAGCCTCGGGAGATTGAACACCGGGGAGCTGTTTTTT
16 NA TRBJ2-5 TRBV6-2/TRBV6-3 TRBD1 CASSYTSGQGGGTQYF TGTGCCAGCAGTTACACAAGTGGACAGGGTGGTGGGACCCAGTACTTC
14 NA TRBJ2-1 TRBV25-1 TRBD1 CASRDRGHYNEQFF TGTGCCAGCAGGGACAGGGGGCACTACAATGAGCAGTTCTTC